This is a list of T cell receptor beta chains from one sample in a study of T cell changes during pregnancy in multiple sclerosis. This table comes from immunoSEQ multiplex PCR, and its TCRdb copy is limited to in-frame clones, with some not included. The sample has some 100,000 clones, around nine tenths seen once. The sample consisted of peripheral blood, taken in the second trimester of pregnancy. The receptors come from a female donor with multiple sclerosis, enrolled in a pregnancy study. CDR3s include the opening cysteine and the closing phenylalanine or tryptophan. The D gene is left open where the match is weak. A clone size is listed for some rows: how often the clone was seen (once, few, many), or a class if it is expanded.

j_gene | abundance | len | d_gene | v_gene | CDR3aa | CDR3nt
TRBJ1-2 | . | 15 | TRBD1 | TRBV19 | CASTLPGTDFYGYTF | TGTGCCAGTACCCTTCCCGGGACAGACTTCTATGGCTACACCTTC
TRBJ1-1 | . | 11 | . | TRBV29-1 | CSVRGGLEAFF | TGCAGCGTTAGGGGGGGGCTTGAAGCTTTCTTT
TRBJ2-2 | . | 16 | . | TRBV7-3 | CASSFNSAVNTGELFF | TGTGCCAGCAGCTTTAATTCGGCGGTGAACACCGGGGAGCTGTTTTTT
TRBJ2-3 | . | 13 | . | TRBV12-5 | CASGTAYTDTQYF | TGTGCTAGTGGTACAGCTTACACAGATACGCAGTATTTT
TRBJ2-2 | . | 14 | TRBD2 | TRBV11-3 | CASSQAGGPGELFF | TGTGCCAGCAGCCAAGCGGGGGGGCCCGGGGAGCTGTTTTTT
TRBJ2-5 | . | 13 | . | TRBV7-2 | CASSLPPGKAQYF | TGTGCCAGCAGCTTACCGCCAGGGAAGGCCCAGTACTTC
TRBJ2-5 | . | 14 | TRBD2 | TRBV6-6 | CASSRLAAQETQYF | TGTGCCAGCAGTAGACTAGCGGCTCAAGAGACCCAGTACTTC
TRBJ2-3 | . | 15 | TRBD2 | TRBV6-1 | CASMRPSGTADTQYF | TGTGCCAGCATGAGGCCTAGCGGGACAGCGGATACGCAGTATTTT
TRBJ1-5 | . | 15 | TRBD1 | TRBV6-5 | CASKQGMGRNQPQHF | TGTGCCAGCAAACAGGGGATGGGGCGCAATCAGCCCCAGCATTTT
TRBJ1-1 | . | 15 | . | TRBV11-2 | CASSLVRGGNTEAFF | TGTGCCAGCAGCTTAGTGCGGGGGGGGAACACTGAAGCTTTCTTT
TRBJ1-2 | once | 14 | . | TRBV5-1 | CASSLGPKNYGYTF | TGCGCCAGCAGCTTGGGGCCCAAAAACTATGGCTACACCTTC
TRBJ2-5 | . | 16 | TRBD2 | TRBV5-1 | CASKGTSGGLRETQYF | TGCGCCAGCAAAGGAACTAGCGGGGGCCTACGAGAGACCCAGTACTTC
TRBJ2-7 | once | 15 | TRBD2 | TRBV5-4 | CASSSGLAGSYEQYF | TGTGCCAGCAGCTCTGGGCTAGCGGGCTCCTACGAGCAGTACTTC
TRBJ2-2 | . | 15 | TRBD1 | TRBV10-3 | CAISRTGENTGELFF | TGTGCCATCAGTCGTACAGGGGAAAACACCGGGGAGCTGTTTTTT
TRBJ2-1 | . | 11 | TRBD2 | TRBV20-1 | CSARLAGLQFF | TGCAGTGCTAGACTAGCGGGGCTCCAGTTCTTC
TRBJ1-5 | . | 13 | TRBD1 | TRBV7-2 | CASSKDRVQPQHF | TGTGCCAGCAGCAAGGACAGGGTTCAGCCCCAGCATTTT
TRBJ2-1 | . | 14 | . | TRBV27 | CASRPTTAYNEQFF | TGTGCCAGCAGACCCACTACGGCCTACAATGAGCAGTTCTTC
TRBJ1-4 | . | 16 | . | TRBV4-1 | CASSQSGQPGGEKLFF | TGCGCCAGCAGCCAATCGGGACAACCGGGGGGGGAAAAACTGTTTTTT
TRBJ2-1 | . | 16 | TRBD2 | TRBV5-1 | CASSLRTSYSYNEQFF | TGCGCCAGCAGCTTACGGACTAGCTACTCCTACAATGAGCAGTTCTTC
TRBJ2-7 | . | 15 | TRBD1 | TRBV28 | CASSSTGQGSGEQYF | TGTGCCAGCAGCTCAACGGGACAGGGGAGCGGCGAGCAGTACTTC
TRBJ2-7 | . | 15 | TRBD1 | TRBV27 | CASSLGRGPSYEQYF | TGTGCCAGCAGTTTGGGCAGGGGGCCTTCCTACGAGCAGTACTTC
TRBJ2-1 | . | 16 | . | TRBV11-2 | CASSLDRGSSYNEQFF | TGTGCCAGCAGCTTAGACCGGGGGAGCTCCTACAATGAGCAGTTCTTC
TRBJ2-3 | . | 17 | . | TRBV7-2 | CASSPRGASAYTDTQYF | TGTGCCAGCAGCCCTAGAGGGGCTAGCGCGTACACAGATACGCAGTATTTT
TRBJ2-2 | . | 15 | . | TRBV5-1 | CASSLAGERTGELFF | TGCGCCAGCAGCTTGGCGGGAGAGAGGACCGGGGAGCTGTTTTTT
TRBJ1-1 | . | 13 | TRBD1 | TRBV29-1 | CSVRGGQGNEAFF | TGCAGCGTTAGGGGGGGACAGGGGAATGAAGCTTTCTTT
TRBJ2-7 | . | 18 | . | TRBV27 | CASSPPGAGHTFIHEQYF | TGTGCCAGCAGTCCCCCTGGAGCGGGCCACACCTTCATCCACGAGCAGTACTTC